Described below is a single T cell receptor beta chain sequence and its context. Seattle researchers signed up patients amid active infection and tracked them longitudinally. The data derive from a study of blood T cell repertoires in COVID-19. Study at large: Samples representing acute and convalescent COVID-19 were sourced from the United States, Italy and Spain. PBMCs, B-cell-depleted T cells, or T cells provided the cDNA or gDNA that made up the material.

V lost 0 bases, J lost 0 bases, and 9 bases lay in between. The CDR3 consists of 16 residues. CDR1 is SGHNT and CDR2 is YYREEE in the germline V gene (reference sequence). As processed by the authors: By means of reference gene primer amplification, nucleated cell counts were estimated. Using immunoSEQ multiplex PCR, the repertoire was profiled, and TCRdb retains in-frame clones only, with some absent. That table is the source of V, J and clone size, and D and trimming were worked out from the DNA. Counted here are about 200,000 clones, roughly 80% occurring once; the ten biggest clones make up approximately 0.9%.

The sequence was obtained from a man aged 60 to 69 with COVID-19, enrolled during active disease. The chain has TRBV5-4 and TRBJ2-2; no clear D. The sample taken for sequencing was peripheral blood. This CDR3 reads CASSLDFMSNTGELFF. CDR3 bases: TGTGCCAGCAGCTTGGACTTCATGTCGAACACCGGGGAGCTGTTTTTT.